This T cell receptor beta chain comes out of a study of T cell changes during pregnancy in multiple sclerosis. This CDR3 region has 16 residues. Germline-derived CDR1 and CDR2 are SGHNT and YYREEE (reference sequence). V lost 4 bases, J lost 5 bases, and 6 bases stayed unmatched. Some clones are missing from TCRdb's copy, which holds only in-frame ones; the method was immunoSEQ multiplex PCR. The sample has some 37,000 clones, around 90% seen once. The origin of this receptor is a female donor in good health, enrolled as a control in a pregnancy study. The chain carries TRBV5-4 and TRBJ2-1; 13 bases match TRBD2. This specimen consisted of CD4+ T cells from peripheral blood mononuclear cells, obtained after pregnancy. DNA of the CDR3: TGTGCCAGCAGCGGCCAGACTAGCGGGAGGCACAATGAGCAGTTCTTC. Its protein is CASSGQTSGRHNEQFF.